What follows are 31 T cell receptor beta chains derived from one specimen sequenced in a study of metastatic and nonmetastatic thyroid tumors. Thyroid surgery was performed in patients who had received no treatment beforehand. TCRdb re-called clones via MiXCR from the PCR reads. This table holds approximately 8,200 clones, roughly 27% found once. Input material: adjacent normal tissue. These receptor sequences come from a female donor with papillary thyroid cancer or a benign thyroid nodule (not recorded which). Some clones in this sample may be carry-over from other donors' samples.

This clone was picked up a small number of times. V gene TRBV2 combines with J gene TRBJ1-1, with TRBD1 as a possible D gene (5 bases). Between the trimmed V and J ends, which lost 7 bases and 4 bases, there was a span of 19 bases. Germline V gene lookup returns CDR1 SNHLY and CDR2 FYNNEI. CDR3 size: 15 residues. The CDR3 DNA is TGTGCCAGCACCCCGAAAAGGGTCGGGGGCACTGAAGCTTTCTTT. Its translation: CASTPKRVGGTEAFF.

The chain uses TRBV2 and TRBJ1-1, with D maybe TRBD1 (6 bases). CDR1 and CDR2 (germline): SNHLY, FYNNEI. This CDR3 is built from 16 residues. V lost 6 bases to trimming and J lost 1 base, with 18 bases between them. The CDR3 region is CASRDGTPLPNTEAFF. CDR3 coding DNA: TGTGCCAGCAGGGATGGGACACCACTGCCGAACACTGAAGCTTTCTTT.

In its sample, this clone was seen many times. CDR3 sequence: CASKGSGGPYEQYF. Here the CDR3 DNA reads TGTGCCAGCAAGGGTTCGGGAGGGCCCTACGAGCAGTACTTC. This chain connects TRBV6-1 to TRBJ2-7; the match to TRBD2 covers 8 bases. V gave up 7 bases and J gave up 2 bases; unmatched junction bases: 7. CDR3 size: 14 residues. Germline values: CDR1 MNHNS, CDR2 SASEGT.

This clone was seen many times. A much larger clone lies a single base off, so this may be a read error. Additional DNA sequences in this sample encode the identical CDR3. The V gene is TRBV28, the J gene TRBJ1-2, with D maybe TRBD1 (6 bases). The CDR3 totals 15 residues. From germline, CDR1 is MDHEN and CDR2 SYDVKM. The CDR3 spells CASSLSRRGAHGYTF. The CDR3 coding sequence is TGTGCCAGCAGTTTGAGTCGTCGGGGGGCGCATGGTTACACCTTC.

This clone is categorized as medium-sized (0.01 to 0.1%). The J gene is TRBJ1-2, the V gene TRBV12-3 or TRBV12-4; D uncertain. The CDR3 totals 12 residues. V was clipped by 1 base and J by 6 bases, with 6 bases between them. The CDR3 region has the DNA TGTGCCAGCAGTTTAGGTGGGAATGGCTACACCTTC. Amino acids: CASSLGGNGYTF.

This clone was observed many times. The genes are TRBV28 and TRBJ2-3, with 9 bases identical to TRBD2. The CDR3 covers 19 residues. Per the germline V gene, CDR1 is MDHEN and CDR2 is SYDVKM. V shed 2 bases and J 9 bases; nucleotides not matched to a gene: 21. CDR3 sequence (DNA): TGTGCCAGCAGTTTAGGGGTCCGGCGGGGCGGGAGGGCCGGATACACGCAGTATTTT. It codes for CASSLGVRRGGRAGYTQYF.

The table lists this clone with many counts. V is TRBV7-3 and J is TRBJ2-2; 9 positions agree with TRBD1. The CDR3 is made up of 16 amino acids. CDR1 and CDR2 (germline): SGHTA, FQGTGA. V gave up 5 bases and J gave up 3 bases; unmatched junction bases: 7. As DNA, the CDR3 is TGTGCCAGCAGCCCCAGGACAGGGGCGGACACCGGGGAGCTGTTTTTT. This sequence encodes CASSPRTGADTGELFF.

The V call is TRBV7-2, the J call TRBJ1-1, with D possibly matching TRBD1 (6 bases). The germline V gene encodes CDR1 SGHTA and CDR2 FQGNSA. The CDR3 totals 14 residues. V shed 1 base and J shed 4 bases, with 10 bases lying between them. CDR3 protein: CASSLGRGSTEAFF. The CDR3 coding sequence is TGTGCCAGCAGCTTAGGCAGGGGTTCCACTGAAGCTTTCTTT.

This clone is labeled as medium-sized. This CDR3 is CATSDHQGFYRELFF. In nucleotides, the CDR3 is TGTGCCACCAGTGATCACCAGGGGTTCTACAGGGAGCTGTTTTTT. This chain links TRBV24-1 with TRBJ2-2, with D possibly TRBD1 on 6 matching bases. The V end lost 3 bases, the J end lost 9 bases, and 16 bases lay between the germline ends. The V gene's germline CDR1 is KGHDR and CDR2 SFDVKD. CDR3 length: 15 residues.

This clone has just a few counts. The chain has TRBV6-1 and TRBJ1-5, with unresolved D. This CDR3 region has 13 residues. V lost 2 bases, J lost 4 bases, and 6 bases lay in between. CDR1 MNHNS and CDR2 SASEGT come from the germline V gene. The CDR3 DNA sequence: TGTGCCAGCAGTGAATCGGGGAATCAGCCCCAGCATTTT. This codes for CASSESGNQPQHF.

This clone was seen ten or more times. The rearrangement links TRBV7-9 to TRBJ2-3; 7 bases agree with TRBD2. With 5 bases clipped from V and 4 bases from J, the junction kept 6 bases outside the gene matches. CDR3 size: 14 residues. Per germline, CDR1 SEHNR and CDR2 FQNEAQ (reference sequence). The CDR3 region has the DNA TGTGCCAGCAGCCGCGGGGGAGGGTCAGATACGCAGTATTTT. Its translation is CASSRGGGSDTQYF.

Many counts were recorded for this clone. The chain carries TRBV30 and TRBJ2-3; D is unclear. The CDR3 extends over 13 amino acids. Germline-derived CDR1 and CDR2 are GTSNPN and SVGIG (reference sequence). The V gene lost 1 base and the J gene lost 2 bases, with 7 bases spanning the gap. CDR3 nucleotide sequence: TGTGCCTGGAGTGAAAGATACACAGATACGCAGTATTTT. This encodes CAWSERYTDTQYF.

This clone was picked up a small number of times. The genes are TRBV6-1 and TRBJ2-7; D gene uncertain. The V end was cut by 2 bases, the J end by 6 bases, with 14 bases between. This CDR3 comprises 14 residues. Germline assignment: CDR1 MNHNS and CDR2 SASEGT. The CDR3 nucleotides read TGTGCCAGCAGTGAAATTAGTACCTCTACCGAGCAGTACTTC. Translation: CASSEISTSTEQYF.

A word on this clone: A read error may account for a junction end that differs from germline. This sequence joins TRBV6-1 and TRBJ1-1; the D gene is possibly TRBD1 (5 bases). CDR1 and CDR2 (germline): MNHNS, SASEGT. This CDR3 is 12 amino acids long. CDR3 loop: CAISSTSREAFF. The CDR3 nucleotides read TGTGCCATCAGTTCGACCAGCAGGGAAGCCTTCTTT.

This clone was counted only a few times. The junction differs from germline at one of its ends, possibly a read error. The rearrangement joins TRBV15 to TRBJ2-4, with D perhaps matching TRBD2 (5 bases). Germline V gene data show CDR1 as LNHNV and CDR2 as YYDKDF (reference sequence). CDR3 length: 15 residues. The CDR3 region is CATIRDTNGLNIQYF. The CDR3 bases are TGTGCCACCATCAGAGACACCAATGGACTAAACATTCAGTACTTC.

This clone was counted at least ten times. The rearrangement joins TRBV2 to TRBJ2-1; the D is unclear. V lost 7 bases, J lost 7 bases, and 17 bases lay in between. This CDR3 spans 14 amino acids. Looked up from germline, CDR1 is SNHLY and CDR2 is FYNNEI. CDR3 region: CASNGQFLKNEQFF. The CDR3 DNA is TGTGCCAGCAACGGCCAGTTTCTAAAGAATGAGCAGTTCTTC.

This clone has a handful of counts. The chain is built from TRBV19 and TRBJ1-5, with no clear D. CDR1 and CDR2 (germline): LNHDA, SQIVND (reference sequence). This CDR3 is built from 15 residues. V dropped 6 bases and J dropped 1 base, with 13 bases sitting between them. This CDR3 reads CASRFRAQSNQPQHF. Written as DNA, the CDR3 is TGTGCCAGTAGATTCCGGGCCCAGAGCAATCAGCCCCAGCATTTT. Based on the CDR3 plus reference TRBV19 and TRBJ1-5, the full variable domain is DGGITQSPKYLFRKEGQNVTLSCEQNLNHDAMYWYRQDPGQGLRLIYYSQIVNDFQKGDIAEGYSVSREKKESFPLTVTSAQKNPTAFYLCASRFRAQSNQPQHFGDGTRLSIL.

This clone was seen ten or more times. The chain carries TRBV4-1 and TRBJ2-3; weak D call: TRBD2 (6 bases). V shed 8 bases and J shed 9 bases, with 27 bases lying between them. Germline-derived CDR1 and CDR2 are MGHRA and YSYEKL. The CDR3 loop spans 16 amino acids. CDR3 protein: CASRGGDVDISGTQYF. DNA for the CDR3: TGCGCCAGCCGAGGCGGGGACGTCGATATTAGCGGAACGCAGTATTTT.

Ten or more counts support this clone. The chain links TRBV3-1 to TRBJ1-5, with a tentative D call TRBD1 (6 bases). The germline gives CDR1 LGHDT, CDR2 YNNKEL (reference sequence). V shed 1 base and J shed 9 bases, with 28 bases lying between them. This CDR3 contains 19 residues. This CDR3 is CASSQGYPTGPEVKRPQHF. CDR3 nucleotide sequence: TGTGCCAGCAGCCAAGGCTACCCTACAGGGCCAGAAGTGAAACGGCCCCAGCATTTT.

This sequence joins TRBV12-3 or TRBV12-4 and TRBJ2-2, with TRBD2 identical over 8 bases. Germline trimming cut 7 bases from V and 7 bases from J; bases unmatched to any gene: 14. The CDR3 extends over 16 amino acids. For the CDR3, the DNA is TGTGCCAGCATCCCCACTAGCGGACTAGACTTCGGGGAGCTGTTTTTT. Amino acid sequence: CASIPTSGLDFGELFF.

This clone appeared many times. The chain has TRBV4-1 and TRBJ1-1; weak D call: TRBD1 (6 bases). Germline V gives CDR1 MGHRA, CDR2 YSYEKL. The CDR3 spans 15 residues. V was cut by 2 bases and J by 0 bases, with 10 bases left in between. The CDR3 spells CASSQRQAMNTEAFF. For the CDR3, the DNA is TGCGCCAGCAGCCAAAGACAGGCTATGAACACTGAAGCTTTCTTT.

This rearrangement joins TRBV28 to TRBJ1-4, with a possible D match to TRBD1 (6 bases). The CDR3 is 15 residues long. V shed 6 bases and J shed 9 bases, with 20 bases lying between them. Germline CDR1 reads MDHEN; CDR2 reads SYDVKM. CDR3: CASSSQGIAPQKLFF. CDR3 nucleotide sequence: TGTGCCAGCAGCAGTCAGGGGATTGCCCCCCAAAAACTGTTTTTT.

This sequence joins TRBV6-5 and TRBJ2-1; 11 bases align to TRBD2. The ends lost 6 bases at V and 7 bases at J; junction bases unmatched: 14. The CDR3 contains 17 residues. In germline, CDR1 is MNHEY, CDR2 SVGAGI. The CDR3 here is CASRGIGLAGGRNEQFF. The CDR3 DNA follows: TGTGCCAGCAGGGGGATTGGGCTAGCGGGAGGCCGGAATGAGCAGTTCTTC.

The chain links TRBV6-2 or TRBV6-3 to TRBJ2-7; D is undetermined. The CDR3 consists of 15 residues. Germline values: CDR1 MNHEY, CDR2 SVGEGT. Trimming cost V 0 bases and J 4 bases, with 13 bases left between them. CDR3 region: CASSYSLGYPYEQYF. The CDR3, as DNA: TGTGCCAGCAGTTACTCTCTGGGATATCCTTACGAGCAGTACTTC.

This clone was recorded at least ten times. The rearrangement uses TRBV4-1 and TRBJ1-1; 8 nucleotides match TRBD1. Unmatched junction bases numbered 11, after V lost 1 base and J lost 4 bases. CDR1 and CDR2 (germline): MGHRA, YSYEKL. This CDR3 is built from 17 residues. The CDR3: CASSQGSTGGATTEAFF. For the CDR3, the DNA is TGCGCCAGCAGCCAAGGTAGTACAGGGGGGGCGACCACTGAAGCTTTCTTT.

On this clone: Germline and junction disagree at one end, which may indicate a read error. The chain is built from TRBV6-5 and TRBJ2-5; no definite D call. The germline V gene has CDR1 MNHEY and CDR2 SVGAGI. This CDR3 region has 14 residues. The CDR3 is CASSFVMDPETHFF. The DNA for the CDR3 is TGTGCCAGCAGTTTCGTGATGGACCCAGAGACCCACTTCTTC.

This clone came up many times. J is TRBJ1-1 and V is TRBV19; no firm D call. Trimming removed 2 bases at V and 3 bases at J, with 10 bases between. This CDR3 has 14 residues. Per germline, CDR1 LNHDA and CDR2 SQIVND (reference sequence). CDR3 DNA sequence: TGTGCCAGTAGTATAAGGACGTATGACACTGAAGCTTTCTTT. Protein product: CASSIRTYDTEAFF.

By share, this clone counts as medium-sized. The V gene is TRBV10-1, the J gene TRBJ2-2; 9 positions match TRBD2. The CDR3 is made up of 17 amino acids. The germline V gene has CDR1 WNHNN and CDR2 SYGVQD (reference sequence). Trimming removed 3 bases from V and 4 bases from J; junction bases left unmatched: 9. CDR3 residues: CASSDRVVAGATGELFF. The CDR3 DNA reads as TGCGCCAGCAGTGATCGGGTGGTAGCGGGAGCCACCGGGGAGCTGTTTTTT.

Ten or more counts support this clone. The chain is built from TRBV19 and TRBJ1-2; 8 nucleotides agree with TRBD1. There are 17 residues in the CDR3. V shed 4 bases, J shed 2 bases, and the junction held 12 bases outside the gene matches. Germline CDR1 reads LNHDA; CDR2 reads SQIVND (reference sequence). DNA of the CDR3: TGTGCCAGTAGTAGCGACAGGGGTGGAGACTTCAACTATGGCTACACCTTC. Residues: CASSSDRGGDFNYGYTF.

In this sample, this clone turned up many times. V is TRBV9 and J is TRBJ2-7; 9 bases line up with TRBD1. The V and J ends lost 2 bases and 5 bases, in that order; junction bases with no gene match: 5. This CDR3 spans 14 amino acids. Germline V lookup: CDR1 SGDLS, CDR2 YYNGEE. CDR3 amino acids: CASSVRQGGDEQYF. The DNA of the CDR3 is TGTGCCAGCAGCGTGAGACAGGGGGGCGACGAGCAGTACTTC. Variable domain in full (rest from reference TRBV9 and TRBJ2-7): DSGVTQTPKHLITATGQRVTLRCSPRSGDLSVYWYQQSLDQGLQFLIQYYNGEERAKGNILERFSAQQFPDLHSELNLSSLELGDSALYFCASSVRQGGDEQYFGPGTRLTVT.

A few counts support this clone. The chain recombines TRBV6-5 with TRBJ1-2, with 9 bases aligning to TRBD1. The junction had 8 bases not matched to a gene; V was cut back by 4 bases and J by 5 bases. This CDR3 is 15 amino acids long. In germline, CDR1 is MNHEY, CDR2 SVGAGI. Written as DNA, the CDR3 is TGTGCCAGCAGTTTCTCGGGACAGGGATGGTATGGCTACACCTTC. Encoded protein: CASSFSGQGWYGYTF.